What follows are 15 T cell receptor beta chains derived from one specimen sequenced in a study of spatial heterogeneity in lung cancer (dated by TCRdb to between 2017 and 2020). The paper as a whole reports these results and caveats: A correlation was observed between the number of expanded intratumoral alpha and beta TCRs and the tumor nonsynonymous mutation count.

In the paper's terms, the time point label means: sample taken at primary tumor resection. Their antigens are not known. Libraries came from 5' RACE. These reads were obtained on a NextSeq 500. TCRdb ran its own pipeline on the public reads, namely fastp trimming at Q25 and MiXCR clone calling, and kept in-frame beta chains. Every CDR3 protein is listed once, alongside the most common genes and DNA of its rows. The sample yields 7,000 to 8,500 distinct CDR3 sequences; 3% to 4% were counted once. Of the sample, approximately 15% is held by the ten largest clones. The material sequenced was lung tumor tissue, taken at surgery. The origin of the receptors is a male donor with early-stage non-small cell lung cancer.

This clonotype was found many times. The V call is TRBV24-1, the J call TRBJ1-2; D not certain. With 2 bases removed from V and 9 bases from J, the gap between germline ends came to 6 bases. The CDR3 contains 11 residues. Germline lookup yields CDR1 KGHDR and CDR2 SFDVKD. The CDR3 region has the DNA TGTGCCACCAGTGATTCTGAGAGCTACACCTTC. This sequence encodes CATSDSESYTF.

As DNA, the CDR3 is TGTGCCAGCGGAAGGGGTGACTCCTACAATGAGCAGTTCTTC. The encoded protein is CASGRGDSYNEQFF. This chain uses TRBV27 with TRBJ2-1; possibly TRBD1 for D (5 bases). Between the trimmed V and J ends, which lost 8 bases and 0 bases, there was a span of 11 bases. Germline V gives CDR1 MNHEY, CDR2 SMNVEV (reference sequence). This CDR3 has 14 residues.

Details on this clonotype: A much larger clone lies a single base off, so this may be a read error. The V call is TRBV2, the J call TRBJ2-3; 11 bases match TRBD2. The CDR3 sequence is 15 residues long. CDR1 and CDR2 from the germline V gene are SNHLY and FYNNEI. The CDR3 DNA follows: TGTGCCAGGAGTGGAAGGGTAGCGGGAGGGGATACGCAGTATTTT. Protein sequence: CARSGRVAGGDTQYF. The variable domain in full, with the rest retrieved from reference TRBV2 and TRBJ2-3, is EPEVTQTPSHQVTQMGQEVILRCVPISNHLYFYWYRQILGQKVEFLVSFYNNEISEKSEIFDDQFSVERPDGSNFTLKIRSTKLEDSAMYFCARSGRVAGGDTQYFGPGTRLTVL.

This chain links TRBV19 with TRBJ1-5; D not certain. V shed 2 bases and J shed 0 bases, with 11 bases lying between them. The CDR3 is made up of 16 amino acids. Per the germline V gene, CDR1 is LNHDA and CDR2 is SQIVND (reference sequence). This CDR3 is CASSIFTENSNQPQHF. The DNA of the CDR3 is TGTGCCAGTAGTATATTTACAGAGAATAGCAATCAGCCCCAGCATTTT.

At least ten counts were recorded for this clonotype. V and J are TRBV7-9 and TRBJ2-5; a possible D gene is TRBD1 (5 bases). CDR3 length: 13 amino acids. The ends were cut back, 3 bases at V and 3 bases at J, with 8 bases in the middle. The germline V gene encodes CDR1 SEHNR and CDR2 FQNEAQ (reference sequence). CDR3: CASSFSGKETQYF. The CDR3 DNA reads TGTGCCAGCAGCTTTTCAGGGAAAGAGACCCAGTACTTC.

Relative to its sample, this clonotype is medium-sized. The CDR3 region is CASSRGLVTEAFF. The CDR3 DNA follows: TGTGCCAGCAGTCGCGGGTTGGTCACTGAAGCTTTCTTT. The chain joins TRBV12-3 or TRBV12-4 to TRBJ1-1; D gene ambiguous. V dropped 5 bases and J dropped 4 bases, with 11 bases sitting between them. The CDR3 contains 13 residues.

In its sample, this clonotype ranks as medium-sized. V usage is TRBV27 and J usage is TRBJ2-7, with D uncertain. The CDR3 extends over 14 amino acids. Germline CDR1 is MNHEY and CDR2 is SMNVEV (reference sequence). Trimming took 5 bases from V and 0 from J, leaving 11 bases between them. CDR3 in amino acids: CASSGNGPSYEQYF. The CDR3, as DNA: TGTGCCAGCAGTGGTAACGGGCCCTCCTACGAGCAGTACTTC.

This clonotype was seen at least ten times. The CDR3 sequence: CASSFSTGELFF. CDR3 nucleotides: TGTGCCAGCAGTTTTTCCACCGGGGAGCTGTTTTTT. The chain carries TRBV6-6 and TRBJ2-2; D not certain. The CDR3 is 12 amino acids. Germline V gene sequence: CDR1 MNHNY, CDR2 SVGAGI (reference sequence). The germline V and J ends were trimmed by 4 bases and 4 bases, with 4 bases remaining between them.

This clonotype was seen many times. This sequence joins TRBV20-1 and TRBJ2-1; 10 nucleotides align to TRBD2. Germline V gene data show CDR1 as DFQATT and CDR2 as SNEGSKA (reference sequence). The CDR3 loop spans 16 amino acids. Trimming removed 5 bases from V and 6 bases from J; junction bases left unmatched: 13. The CDR3 region is CSARQSGGGRVNEQFF. The CDR3 region has the DNA TGCAGTGCTCGCCAGAGCGGGGGGGGCCGGGTCAATGAGCAGTTCTTC.

This chain uses TRBV5-1 with TRBJ2-7; TRBD1 might be the D (5 bases). The V gene's germline CDR1 is SGHRS and CDR2 YFSETQ. V was shortened by 4 bases and J by 7 bases, with 15 bases between the two germline ends. The CDR3 length is 13 residues. CDR3 in DNA: TGCGCCAGCAGCCATCAGGACAAGAGGGAGCAGTACTTC. Residues: CASSHQDKREQYF.

At least ten counts were recorded for this clonotype. The gene calls are TRBV3-1 and TRBJ2-7; TRBD2 matches at 9 bases. The germline V gene encodes CDR1 LGHDT and CDR2 YNNKEL (reference sequence). CDR3 size: 15 residues. The V gene end was trimmed by 0 bases and the J gene end by 7 bases; junction bases not matched to a gene: 7. The CDR3 sequence: CASSQDWLAGREQYF. The DNA of the CDR3 is TGTGCCAGCAGCCAAGATTGGCTAGCGGGACGGGAGCAGTACTTC.

This clonotype was counted at least ten times. The chain is built from TRBV30 and TRBJ1-2, with 7 bases identical to TRBD1. CDR1 GTSNPN and CDR2 SVGIG come from the germline V gene (reference sequence). Germline trimming cut 2 bases from V and 4 bases from J; bases unmatched to any gene: 7. The CDR3 contains 14 residues. The CDR3 reads CAWSMGGGSYGYTF. DNA of the CDR3: TGTGCCTGGAGTATGGGAGGGGGCAGCTATGGCTACACCTTC.

This clonotype was detected a few times. This may be a read error: a much more frequent sequence differs by one nucleotide. The chain has TRBV6-1 and TRBJ1-2; no clear D gene. This CDR3 has 13 amino acids. The germline gives CDR1 MNHNS, CDR2 SASEGT. Written as DNA, the CDR3 is TGTGCCAGCAGTGATGTGGTGGACTATGGCTACAACTTC. This gives the protein CASSDVVDYGYNF.

This clonotype was observed many times. The chain combines TRBV6-1 with TRBJ2-1, with 9 bases that match TRBD1. The CDR3 length is 18 residues. V was pared by 7 bases and J by 4 bases, with 17 bases of the junction left unmatched. Germline V gives CDR1 MNHNS, CDR2 SASEGT. The CDR3 DNA reads as TGTGCCAGCACCCGTGATAGGTTACCCGGGACAGGGTACAATGAGCAGTTCTTC. Translating it yields CASTRDRLPGTGYNEQFF.

There are many counts of this clonotype. The chain has TRBV3-1 and TRBJ1-2, with D perhaps TRBD1 (6 bases). This CDR3 comprises 16 residues. V lost 4 bases and J 5 bases, leaving 20 bases between the germline ends. Germline CDR1 LGHDT, CDR2 YNNKEL (reference sequence). CDR3 nucleotide sequence: TGTGCCAGCAGCCCCTCCCCGGGGGGCAATGGGTATGGCTACACCTTC. Residues: CASSPSPGGNGYGYTF. Filled out from reference TRBV3-1 and TRBJ1-2, the complete variable domain reads DTAVSQTPKYLVTQMGNDKSIKCEQNLGHDTMYWYKQDSKKFLKIMFSYNNKELIINETVPNRFSPKSPDKAHLNLHINSLELGDSAVYFCASSPSPGGNGYGYTFGSGTRLTVV.